This T cell receptor beta chain was profiled in a study of tumor-infiltrating lymphocytes in localized non-small cell lung cancer. Clones were read by immunoSEQ multiplex PCR, and TCRdb kept only the in-frame ones, dropping some. The table lists over 9,500 clones, around four fifths of them singletons. Germline V gene data show CDR1 as LGHNA and CDR2 as YSLEER. V lost 0 bases and J lost 6; bases outside the gene matches: 6. The CDR3 spans 15 residues. This sequence originates from a human donor with non-small cell lung cancer. The gene calls are TRBV4-3 and TRBJ1-2; 8 nucleotides align to TRBD1. The source material was uninvolved lung tissue not adjacent to the tumor. CDR3: CASSQDYGQGDGYTF. CDR3 nucleotide sequence: TGCGCCAGCAGCCAAGACTACGGACAGGGTGATGGCTACACCTTC.